This note documents a single T cell receptor (beta chain) sequence. Its matching antigen is unknown. Sequencing used immunoSEQ multiplex PCR; TCRdb keeps in-frame clones, though not all of them. The sample lists around 110,000 clones, approximately 90% occurring once. This entry is derived from a study of T cell clones after liver transplantation. Background on the study: Samples came from ITN030ST, which attempted immunosuppression withdrawal within 2 years of liver transplantation. Blood was drawn pre-transplant, before withdrawal, and after full or failed withdrawal. Study conclusions and caveats: Post-transplant, graft-donor-reactive CD4 TCRbeta sequences in blood dropped significantly in most of the 8 subjects.

Germline V lookup: CDR1 SGHNT, CDR2 YYREEE (reference sequence). Trimming shortened V by 4 bases and J by 9 bases, and 16 bases separated the two germline ends. This CDR3 has 13 amino acids. This chain joins TRBV5-4 and TRBJ1-1; possibly TRBD1 for D (6 bases). This TCR was recovered from a human patient who received a liver transplant. The T cells may come from the graft donor. The sequenced sample was CD4+ T cells from blood, obtained 12 months after liver transplant. The CDR3: CASSANSGAQAFF. CDR3 nucleotide sequence: TGTGCCAGCAGCGCCAACTCAGGGGCTCAAGCTTTCTTT.